This is a list of T cell receptor beta chains from one sample in a study of Ad26.COV2.S vaccination and SARS-CoV-2 variants. Assay used: immunoSEQ multiplex PCR; TCRdb lists only in-frame clones, some missing. The profile shows approximately 300,000 clones, about 86% of them singletons. The sequences come from peripheral blood, collected in a trial of Ad26.COV2.S vaccine versus placebo. The origin of the receptors is a person aged 18-60 years who received the Ad26.COV2.S COVID-19 vaccine or a placebo. The CDR3 runs from the conserved cysteine through the conserved F or W. A D gene is named only where the DNA matches it firmly. Clone size, where shown, is once, few, many, or a class for clones that have expanded.

d_call | j_call | clone_size | v_call | cdr3_aa | cdr3_nt
TRBD1 | TRBJ1-5 | . | TRBV6-2/TRBV6-3 | CASSYFGQAAEPQHF | TGTGCCAGCAGTTACTTCGGACAGGCTGCGGAGCCCCAGCATTTT
. | TRBJ1-2 | few | TRBV10-3 | CAIRNSGEVYGYTF | TGTGCCATCAGGAATTCGGGGGAGGTCTATGGCTACACCTTC
. | TRBJ1-5 | . | TRBV15 | CATSRDFWGDQPQHF | TGTGCCACTTCACGGGACTTCTGGGGGGATCAGCCCCAGCATTTT
. | TRBJ1-5 | . | TRBV5-6 | CASSSRTGVGRFQPQHF | TGTGCCAGCAGCTCCCGGACCGGGGTGGGGCGTTTTCAGCCCCAGCATTTT
. | TRBJ2-3 | . | TRBV29-1 | CSVVLTDTQYF | TGCAGCGTTGTACTGACAGATACGCAGTATTTT
. | TRBJ2-5 | . | TRBV18 | CASSLRGQETQYF | TGTGCCAGCTCCCTCAGGGGTCAAGAGACCCAGTACTTC
TRBD1 | TRBJ1-2 | once | TRBV6-5 | CASSYNTGVAYGYTF | TGTGCCAGCAGTTACAATACAGGGGTGGCCTATGGCTACACCTTC
TRBD1 | TRBJ1-2 | few | TRBV30 | CAWTPDGTGAYGYTF | TGTGCCTGGACCCCCGACGGGACAGGGGCCTATGGCTACACCTTC
TRBD1 | TRBJ1-1 | many | TRBV6-5 | CASSYSIQGANTEAFF | TGTGCCAGCAGTTACTCGATCCAGGGGGCGAACACTGAAGCTTTCTTT
. | TRBJ1-1 | . | TRBV29-1 | CSVEGGGTEAFF | TGCAGCGTTGAAGGGGGTGGCACTGAAGCTTTCTTT
. | TRBJ1-2 | . | TRBV9 | CASSVVRVGPWSYGYTF | TGTGCCAGCAGCGTAGTAAGAGTGGGTCCCTGGTCCTATGGCTACACCTTC
TRBD2 | TRBJ2-1 | . | TRBV4-1 | CASSQAPRTSGGNEQFF | TGCGCCAGCAGCCAAGCCCCCCGGACTAGCGGGGGGAATGAGCAGTTCTTC
. | TRBJ1-1 | . | TRBV10-3 | CAISESSWGGTEAFF | TGTGCCATCAGTGAGTCGTCTTGGGGGGGCACTGAAGCTTTCTTT
TRBD1 | TRBJ1-1 | . | TRBV19 | CASSTGTGDRFAPNQYRNTEAFF | TGTGCCAGTAGTACTGGGACAGGGGATAGATTTGCGCCCAACCAATACAGAAACACTGAAGCTTTCTTT
. | TRBJ1-6 | . | TRBV23-1 | CASSLTQGNSPLHF | TGCGCCAGCAGTCTTACCCAGGGTAATTCACCCCTCCACTTT
. | TRBJ2-7 | . | TRBV6-5 | CASSYRSGEQYF | TGTGCCAGCAGTTACCGCTCTGGGGAGCAGTACTTC
. | TRBJ1-3 | . | TRBV25-1 | CATARITPSGNTIYF | TGTGCCACCGCTCGGATCACGCCCTCTGGAAACACCATATATTTT
TRBD1 | TRBJ2-7 | . | TRBV2 | CASSELQGVYEQYF | TGTGCCAGCAGTGAATTACAGGGGGTCTACGAGCAGTACTTC
. | TRBJ2-3 | . | TRBV5-1 | CASSSGGQDTQYF | TGCGCCAGCAGCTCGGGGGGCCAGGATACGCAGTATTTT
. | TRBJ2-7 | few | TRBV25-1 | CASSRGYEQYF | TGTGCCAGCAGCCGCGGGTACGAGCAGTACTTC
. | TRBJ1-1 | . | TRBV6-1 | CASSETGGEAFF | TGTGCCAGCAGTGAAACGGGGGGGGAAGCTTTCTTT
TRBD1 | TRBJ1-3 | . | TRBV20-1 | CSASRQGGSGNTIYF | TGCAGTGCTAGTAGGCAGGGGGGCTCTGGAAACACCATATATTTT
. | TRBJ1-1 | . | TRBV14 | CASSQTLGAGTEAFF | TGTGCCAGCAGTCAGACGTTGGGGGCGGGCACTGAAGCTTTCTTT
TRBD1 | TRBJ2-5 | . | TRBV5-1 | CASSLDRGETQYF | TGCGCCAGCAGCTTGGACAGGGGGGAGACCCAGTACTTC
. | TRBJ1-6 | . | TRBV7-2 | CASSLVIGNSPLHF | TGTGCCAGCAGCTTAGTAATCGGAAATTCACCCCTCCACTTT
. | TRBJ2-2 | . | TRBV5-1 | CASSLTTGKRTTGELFF | TGCGCCAGCAGCTTGACAACGGGCAAGCGGACCACCGGGGAGCTGTTTTTT
. | TRBJ1-2 | . | TRBV9 | CASSGDKAGGYTF | TGTGCCAGCAGCGGCGATAAGGCGGGGGGCTACACCTTC
. | TRBJ2-2 | once | TRBV7-8 | CASSQQGYTGELFF | TGTGCCAGCAGCCAACAGGGTTACACCGGGGAGCTGTTTTTT
. | TRBJ1-1 | . | TRBV3-1/TRBV3-2 | CASRGGGTEAFF | TGTGCCAGCAGGGGGGGTGGAACTGAAGCTTTCTTT
TRBD1 | TRBJ1-6 | . | TRBV2 | CASNPGQGMSYNSPLHF | TGTGCCAGCAACCCCGGACAGGGGATGTCCTATAATTCACCCCTCCACTTT
. | TRBJ1-1 | . | TRBV9 | CASSHSRGGTEAFF | TGTGCCAGCAGCCACTCCAGAGGGGGCACTGAAGCTTTCTTT
. | TRBJ2-5 | once | TRBV5-1 | CASSLNPQETQYF | TGCGCCAGCAGCTTGAATCCCCAAGAGACCCAGTACTTC
TRBD1 | TRBJ1-4 | . | TRBV5-1 | CASSPGQATNEKLFF | TGCGCCAGCAGCCCGGGACAGGCAACTAATGAAAAACTGTTTTTT
TRBD1 | TRBJ1-2 | . | TRBV10-3 | CAISERTGGRGYTF | TGTGCCATCAGTGAAAGGACAGGGGGCCGTGGCTACACCTTC
. | TRBJ2-7 | . | TRBV11-2 | CASSLHEKSHRYF | TGTGCCAGCAGCTTGCATGAAAAATCCCACCGGTACTTC
TRBD1 | TRBJ1-1 | . | TRBV5-4 | CASSLGTGGYRNTEAFF | TGTGCCAGCAGCTTGGGGACAGGGGGCTATCGGAACACTGAAGCTTTCTTT
TRBD2 | TRBJ2-3 | . | TRBV5-4 | CASSSDLSRGGTDTQYF | TGTGCCAGCAGCTCCGACCTTAGTCGGGGGGGCACAGATACGCAGTATTTT
TRBD1 | TRBJ2-7 | . | TRBV27 | CASSQRGAGTGDREQYF | TGTGCCAGCAGTCAAAGAGGCGCCGGGACAGGGGATCGCGAGCAGTACTTC
. | TRBJ1-2 | . | TRBV25-1 | CASSESVAAYGYTF | TGTGCCAGCAGTGAATCAGTGGCGGCATATGGCTACACCTTC
. | TRBJ2-5 | . | TRBV7-2 | CASGHILGARKTQYF | TGTGCCAGTGGACATATTCTGGGGGCGCGGAAGACCCAGTACTTC
. | TRBJ1-3 | . | TRBV19 | CASSIDSQPGNTIYF | TGTGCCAGTAGTATAGACAGCCAACCTGGAAACACCATATATTTT
. | TRBJ1-2 | once | TRBV2 | CASKGQDYGYTF | TGTGCCAGCAAGGGGCAGGACTATGGCTACACCTTC
. | TRBJ2-3 | . | TRBV2 | CASSAETGGVLDTQYF | TGTGCCAGCAGTGCGGAGACAGGTGGAGTCTTAGATACGCAGTATTTT
. | TRBJ2-5 | . | TRBV18 | CASSPDSHLQETQYF | TGTGCCAGCTCACCCGACTCTCATCTCCAAGAGACCCAGTACTTC